This T cell receptor (beta chain) was obtained from a study of blood T cell repertoires in COVID-19. About the study: T cells, B-cell-depleted T cells, or PBMCs supplied cDNA or gDNA.

Clones were read by immunoSEQ multiplex PCR, and TCRdb kept only the in-frame ones, dropping some. The data contain approximately 210,000 clones, roughly four fifths of them singletons. This CDR3 is 18 amino acids long. Losses at the gene ends were 0 bases for V and 5 bases for J; bases not matched to a gene: 6. Germline values: CDR1 LGHDT, CDR2 YNNKEL (reference sequence). This TCR derives from a middle-aged woman with active or convalescent COVID-19. The sample was peripheral blood. The chain links TRBV3-1 (or the pseudogene TRBV3-2) to TRBJ2-1; TRBD2 matches at 14 bases. CDR3 loop: CASSQDPTSGGADNEQFF. The CDR3 DNA follows: TGTGCCAGCAGCCAAGATCCGACTAGCGGGGGGGCCGACAATGAGCAGTTCTTC.